This passage covers 3 T cell receptor beta chains from one sample sequenced in a study of beta chain features in type 1 diabetes. Their antigens are not known. Sequencing targeted expressed TCRB transcripts, as all isolated RNA had been reverse transcribed. TCRdb's copy holds only in-frame clones and misses some; the assay was immunoSEQ multiplex PCR. The sample includes roughly 340,000 clones, roughly 14% of them seen just once. The study's findings and limits: A moderate, significant TCRB CDR3 shortening appeared in type 1 diabetes across four CD4+ subsets.

The sample consisted of naive CD4+ T cells from blood. These TCRs come from a woman younger than 30 with type 1 diabetes.

This rearrangement joins TRBV10-1 to TRBJ2-1, with 8 bases aligning to TRBD2. J lost 4 bases, V lost 6 bases, and 8 bases had no gene match. Germline V gene sequence: CDR1 WNHNN, CDR2 SYGVQD (reference sequence). The CDR3 extends over 15 amino acids. This CDR3 reads CASSVTSGKYNEQFF. CDR3 sequence (DNA): TGCGCCAGCAGCGTAACTAGCGGAAAATACAATGAGCAGTTCTTC.

V is TRBV10-3 and J is TRBJ2-2; weak D call: TRBD1 (6 bases). Germline V CDR1 and CDR2: ENHRY, SYGVKD. The CDR3 is 13 amino acids. V lost 6 bases and J lost 6, with 11 bases in between. CDR3 coding DNA: TGTGCCATCAGCACCAGGGGTCCCGGGGAGCTGTTTTTT. It specifies CAISTRGPGELFF.

V is TRBV5-1 and J is TRBJ2-3, with TRBD2 as a possible D gene (6 bases). The V end was cut by 5 bases, the J end by 0 bases, with 10 bases between. Germline V gene data show CDR1 as SGHRS and CDR2 as YFSETQ. This CDR3 comprises 14 residues. CDR3 coding DNA: TGCGCCAGCAGGCCAGGGACTAGCACAGATACGCAGTATTTT. This gives the protein CASRPGTSTDTQYF.